This passage covers 9 T cell receptor beta chains from one sample sequenced in a study of molecular identifiers for immune sequencing clone quantification. TCRdb recomputed calls from the PCR reads with MiXCR, one row per CDR3 protein. The sample includes about 300,000 distinct CDR3 sequences, around 21% of them seen just once. The sequencing input was naive CD8+ T cells from blood, with Jurkat cell RNA spiked in. The subset was: FACS-sorted CD8+CD4-CCR7+CD45RA+ naive T cells. The receptors derive from a human donor in good health. Some libraries in this study had Jurkat cell RNA spiked in.

Many counts were recorded for this clonotype. This chain connects TRBV15 to TRBJ1-1; D remains ambiguous. The V end lost 1 base, the J end lost 5 bases, and 8 bases lay between the germline ends. Germline CDR1 reads LNHNV; CDR2 reads YYDKDF (reference sequence). CDR3 length: 13 residues. The CDR3 DNA follows: TGTGCCACCAGCAGAGGATTAGGTACTGAAGCTTTCTTT. Its protein product is CATSRGLGTEAFF.

For this clonotype: This may be a read error: a much more frequent sequence differs by one nucleotide. The V gene is TRBV7-9, the J gene TRBJ1-1; no definite D call. The CDR3 sequence is 14 residues long. V lost 4 bases, J lost 4 bases, and 13 bases lay in between. Per the germline V gene, CDR1 is SEHNR and CDR2 is FQNEAQ (reference sequence). The CDR3: CASSSTNYSTEAFF. DNA for the CDR3: TGTGCCAGCAGCTCCACAAACTATAGCACTGAAGCTTTCTTT.

In its sample, this clonotype was seen many times. J is TRBJ2-7 and V is TRBV4-1; perhaps TRBD2 as D (7 bases). V was pared by 4 bases and J by 4 bases, with 14 bases between. This CDR3 contains 14 residues. Germline loops: CDR1 MGHRA, CDR2 YSYEKL. CDR3 region: CASSPRAGAYEQYF. The CDR3 DNA reads TGCGCCAGCAGCCCCAGGGCGGGGGCGTACGAGCAGTACTTC.

A word on this clonotype: Just one base apart from a much larger clone, this may be a read error. This chain joins TRBV12-3 or TRBV12-4 and TRBJ2-7; tentatively, D is TRBD1 (6 bases). The CDR3 consists of 13 residues. Trimming stripped 6 bases from V and 5 bases from J, with 14 bases between. CDR3 sequence (DNA): TGTGCCAGCAGCCGGGGACATGTACACGAGCAGTACTTC. Its protein product is CASSRGHVHEQYF.

Many counts were recorded for this clonotype. This chain connects TRBV30 to TRBJ2-7, with D tentatively TRBD1 or TRBD2 (6 bases each). Per germline, CDR1 GTSNPN and CDR2 SVGIG (reference sequence). V lost 7 bases, J lost 6 bases, and 19 bases lay in between. The CDR3 covers 13 residues. CDR3 coding DNA: TGTGCCTTGGAGCTGGGGGGCCCGGGCGAGCAGTACTTC. It is translated as CALELGGPGEQYF.

At least ten counts were recorded for this clonotype. This chain connects TRBV6-6 to TRBJ1-5; D is ambiguous. V lost 4 bases and J lost 4, with 11 bases in between. The germline gives CDR1 MNHNY, CDR2 SVGAGI (reference sequence). The CDR3 runs to 14 residues. The CDR3 DNA follows: TGTGCCAGCAGTTCAATCCGAGTAAATCAGCCCCAGCATTTT. Protein: CASSSIRVNQPQHF.

The chain carries TRBV6-5 and TRBJ2-5, with TRBD2 matching 8 bases. The CDR3 totals 17 residues. CDR1 MNHEY and CDR2 SVGAGI come from the germline V gene. Losses at the gene ends were 4 bases for V and 4 bases for J; bases not matched to a gene: 14. The CDR3 region has the DNA TGTGCCAGCAGTTCCAGTGGAGCGGGAGTGTTTTCAGAGACCCAGTACTTC. This encodes CASSSSGAGVFSETQYF.

This clonotype was observed many times. This sequence joins TRBV7-9 and TRBJ1-6; D not resolved. This CDR3 comprises 15 residues. Trimming took off 1 base at V and 7 bases at J, with 11 bases between the two ends. Germline loops: CDR1 SEHNR, CDR2 FQNEAQ (reference sequence). CDR3 in DNA: TGTGCCAGCAGCTTAGTCCGGGGAGGCAATTCACCCCTCCACTTT. Protein: CASSLVRGGNSPLHF.

In its sample, this clonotype was seen once. The rearrangement uses TRBV13 and TRBJ2-1; no firm D call. The CDR3 is 19 residues long. Germline CDR1 is PRHDT and CDR2 is FYEKMQ (reference sequence). Trimming cost V 0 bases and J 4 bases, with 22 bases left between them. This chain's CDR3 is CASSLGEAALNPTYNEQFF. Here the CDR3 DNA reads TGTGCCAGCAGCTTAGGCGAGGCCGCTCTTAATCCAACTTACAATGAGCAGTTCTTC.